The rows below give T cell receptor beta chains drawn from one sample of a study of blood T cell repertoires in COVID-19. TCRdb's table, derived via immunoSEQ multiplex PCR, lists solely in-frame clones and lacks some. Of about 250,000 clones listed, roughly 82% are singletons. The sample consisted of peripheral blood. The source is an elderly woman with active or convalescent COVID-19. CDR3s include the opening cysteine and the closing phenylalanine or tryptophan. Each record gives: J gene, CDR3 length, D gene, V gene, clone size, CDR3 protein, CDR3 DNA. The D gene is left open where the match is weak. Where a row states a size, it is once, few, many or the class of an expanded clone; other rows omit it.

>TRBJ2-2|16|TRBD2|TRBV28|.
CASSLLAGVNTGELFF
TGTGCCAGCAGTTTACTAGCGGGCGTAAACACCGGGGAGCTGTTTTTT
>TRBJ2-3|12|.|TRBV5-1|.
CASSLAADTQYF
TGCGCCAGCAGCTTGGCCGCAGATACGCAGTATTTT
>TRBJ1-2|16|.|TRBV4-2|few
CASSQVGGEVGYGYTF
TGTGCCAGCAGCCAAGTTGGGGGGGAAGTCGGCTATGGCTACACCTTC
>TRBJ1-4|14|TRBD1|TRBV4-1|.
CASSSGTGGEKLFF
TGCGCCAGCAGTTCCGGGACAGGGGGTGAAAAACTGTTTTTT
>TRBJ1-6|15|TRBD1|TRBV6-6|.
CASSSHRDRNSPLHF
TGTGCCAGCAGTTCCCACCGGGACAGGAATTCACCCCTCCACTTT
>TRBJ1-5|18|TRBD1|TRBV28|.
CASRLGTGGVGFNQPQHF
TGTGCCAGCAGACTCGGGACAGGGGGGGTTGGATTCAATCAGCCCCAGCATTTT
>TRBJ2-1|15|TRBD1|TRBV5-1|.
CASTQTGNPYNEQFF
TGCGCCAGCACCCAGACAGGGAACCCGTACAATGAGCAGTTCTTC
>TRBJ1-1|14|.|TRBV5-4|.
CASSSGGSNTEAFF
TGTGCCAGCAGTTCTGGTGGGAGTAACACTGAAGCTTTCTTT
>TRBJ2-2|17|TRBD2|TRBV6-4|few
CASSDSSGRADTGELFF
TGTGCCAGCAGTGACTCTAGCGGGAGGGCCGACACCGGGGAGCTGTTTTTT
>TRBJ1-2|16|.|TRBV25-1|.
CASSEPSGRPNYGYTF
TGTGCCAGCAGTGAACCGTCAGGGAGGCCCAACTATGGCTACACCTTC
>TRBJ1-2|14|.|TRBV7-2|.
CASSLEGGRAGYTF
TGTGCCAGCAGCTTAGAAGGTGGCAGGGCTGGCTACACCTTC
>TRBJ1-6|13|.|TRBV19|.
CASSEGNNSPLHF
TGTGCCAGTAGTGAGGGAAATAATTCACCCCTCCACTTT
>TRBJ2-3|11|.|TRBV10-3|.
CAIRGTDTQYF
TGTGCCATCCGGGGTACAGATACGCAGTATTTT
>TRBJ2-7|17|TRBD1|TRBV7-9|.
CASTSLGGTGGRYEQYF
TGTGCCAGCACCTCCCTAGGTGGAACAGGGGGAAGATACGAGCAGTACTTC
>TRBJ1-1|12|.|TRBV6-6|once
CASIGGDTEAFF
TGTGCCAGCATTGGGGGGGACACTGAAGCTTTCTTT
>TRBJ2-7|16|TRBD2|TRBV7-8|.
CASSLGTSGSYYEQYF
TGTGCCAGCAGCTTAGGGACTAGCGGGAGTTACTACGAGCAGTACTTC
>TRBJ2-4|12|.|TRBV28|.
CASSQGTSIRYF
TGTGCCAGCAGTCAGGGGACCTCTATTCGGTACTTC
>TRBJ1-1|20|TRBD1|TRBV14|.
CASSQYWGEGQNLLNTEAFF
TGTGCCAGCAGCCAATATTGGGGTGAGGGACAGAATCTTTTGAACACTGAAGCTTTCTTT
>TRBJ2-7|12|.|TRBV7-9|.
CASSSEAYEQYF
TGTGCCAGCAGCTCCGAAGCTTACGAGCAGTACTTC
>TRBJ2-1|15|TRBD2|TRBV6-5|.
CASSAGTSGRGEQFF
TGTGCCAGCAGCGCCGGGACTAGCGGTCGAGGGGAGCAGTTCTTC
>TRBJ1-5|16|TRBD1|TRBV28|few
CASSPYRGQSGQPQHF
TGTGCCAGCAGTCCATACAGGGGGCAGTCGGGCCAGCCCCAGCATTTT
>TRBJ1-4|11|.|TRBV20-1|.
CSARTGEKLFF
TGCAGTGCTAGGACCGGGGAAAAACTGTTTTTT
>TRBJ2-2|14|TRBD1|TRBV29-1|few
CSVEDSQGFGELFF
TGCAGCGTTGAAGATTCACAGGGGTTCGGGGAGCTGTTTTTT
>TRBJ2-1|16|.|TRBV5-1|.
CASSSDYGLSYNEQFF
TGCGCCAGCAGCTCAGACTATGGGTTATCCTACAATGAGCAGTTCTTC
>TRBJ2-3|19|TRBD2|TRBV4-2|.
CASSQDLTSGGSSTDTQYF
TGTGCCAGCAGCCAAGATTTAACTAGCGGGGGTTCTAGCACAGATACGCAGTATTTT
>TRBJ2-1|14|TRBD2|TRBV10-2|.
CASITVGTSDEQFF
TGCGCCAGCATCACCGTCGGGACTAGCGATGAGCAGTTCTTC
>TRBJ1-3|15|.|TRBV18|.
CASSPYGGSGNTIYF
TGTGCCAGCTCACCTTACGGGGGCTCTGGAAACACCATATATTTT
>TRBJ2-1|14|TRBD2|TRBV30|.
CACLLAGGPIEQFF
TGTGCCTGCCTCCTAGCGGGAGGGCCTATAGAGCAGTTCTTC
>TRBJ1-2|15|.|TRBV28|.
CASSLAGAGNYGYTF
TGTGCCAGCAGTTTAGCGGGGGCTGGCAACTATGGCTACACCTTC
>TRBJ2-3|15|.|TRBV5-1|.
CASSLGTYSTDTQYF
TGCGCCAGCAGCTTGGGGACTTATAGCACAGATACGCAGTATTTT
>TRBJ2-7|14|.|TRBV28|.
CASSQMVGAYEQYF
TGTGCCAGCAGTCAGATGGTTGGAGCCTACGAGCAGTACTTC
>TRBJ1-2|15|.|TRBV6-5|.
CASSYSMSEPYGYTF
TGTGCCAGCAGTTACTCGATGTCTGAGCCCTATGGCTACACCTTC
>TRBJ1-5|14|.|TRBV5-8|.
CASRIGHLNQPQHF
TGTGCCAGCAGGATAGGACACCTCAATCAGCCCCAGCATTTT
>TRBJ2-7|14|TRBD1|TRBV28|.
CASSAGTGGYEQYF
TGTGCCAGCAGTGCCGGGACAGGGGGTTACGAGCAGTACTTC
>TRBJ2-2|18|TRBD2|TRBV5-1|.
CASSIGLAGGTNTGELFF
TGCGCCAGCAGCATCGGACTAGCGGGAGGGACGAACACCGGGGAGCTGTTTTTT
>TRBJ2-7|15|.|TRBV5-1|.
CASSLFGELLIGQYF
TGCGCCAGCAGCTTGTTTGGGGAGCTCTTGATCGGGCAGTACTTC
>TRBJ2-3|15|.|TRBV6-5|.
CASSYSYRETDTQYF
TGTGCCAGCAGTTACTCTTACAGGGAAACAGATACGCAGTATTTT
>TRBJ2-5|13|.|TRBV11-2|.
CASSKGYQETQYF
TGTGCCAGCAGCAAGGGGTACCAAGAGACCCAGTACTTC
>TRBJ1-2|14|.|TRBV6-1|.
CASSEYRGSYGYTF
TGTGCCAGCAGTGAATATAGAGGCAGTTATGGCTACACCTTC
>TRBJ1-1|13|.|TRBV29-1|.
CSASEGTNTEAFF
TGCAGCGCGAGTGAGGGTACTAACACTGAAGCTTTCTTT
>TRBJ2-7|17|.|TRBV21-1|.
CASSKTWDRENGYEQYF
TGTGCCAGCAGCAAAACCTGGGACAGGGAGAATGGGTACGAGCAGTACTTC
>TRBJ2-5|14|.|TRBV2|.
CASSPRSAFGTQYF
TGTGCCAGCAGTCCTAGATCCGCCTTCGGGACCCAGTACTTC
>TRBJ2-7|15|.|TRBV11-2|.
CASSPTHGVSYEQYF
TGTGCCAGCAGCCCGACGCACGGGGTGAGCTACGAGCAGTACTTC
>TRBJ1-1|13|.|TRBV28|.
CASQVYRGTEAFF
TGTGCCAGCCAAGTTTATCGGGGCACTGAAGCTTTCTTT
>TRBJ1-2|15|TRBD1|TRBV27|.
CASSTRTGENYGYTF
TGTGCCAGCAGTACCAGGACAGGGGAGAACTATGGCTACACCTTC